This T cell receptor beta chain was observed in a study of blood T cells in healthy people across ages. V was trimmed by 10 bases and J by 7 bases, leaving 11 bases between them. The germline gives CDR1 SGHVS, CDR2 FNYEAQ. The CDR3 loop spans 11 amino acids. The sample, about 9.2 milliliters of peripheral blood, was drawn from each donor. Next came a second PCR, run for about 7 to 12 cycles, which used a sample-barcoded 5' primer along with a J-beta primer mix. Each cDNA molecule, via a template-switch adaptor with 12 random nucleotides, was tagged. TCRdb redid the calling of the 5' RACE reads with MiXCR, one entry per CDR3 protein. Of over 1,200,000 distinct CDR3 sequences listed, approximately 60% are singletons. Overall study findings and caveats: Researchers said unsorted PBMCs prevented a conclusive naive versus antigen-experienced comparison.

With regard to this clonotype: What it binds is not known.

The source is a man between 18 and 29 years old in good health. The V call is TRBV7-6, the J call TRBJ1-5; D is undetermined. The material sequenced was blood. The chain's CDR3 is CATGRGQPQHF. The CDR3 region has the DNA TGTGCCACAGGCAGAGGCCAGCCCCAGCATTTT.